This TCR beta chain was obtained from a study of blood T cell repertoires in COVID-19. In the study overall: The cDNA or gDNA used as material had been derived from T cells, B-cell-depleted T cells, or PBMCs.

Per the original methods: Amplification of reference gene primers was used by the study to estimate nucleated cell counts. The protocol was immunoSEQ multiplex PCR, while the TCRdb copy is restricted to in-frame clones and leaves out a portion. V and J calls and clone size follow that table, whereas D and trimming were derived from the DNA. The data show about 340,000 clones, around nine tenths seen once. This CDR3 is built from 14 residues. Unmatched junction bases numbered 10, after V lost 5 bases and J lost 7 bases. In germline, CDR1 is MNHEY, CDR2 SVGAGI. The source of this sequence is a woman aged 55-75 years with COVID-19, enrolled during active disease. Sequencing was done on a sample of peripheral blood. V gene TRBV6-5 combines with J gene TRBJ2-7; 8 bases agree with TRBD1. The CDR3 loop is CASSLDRGSWEQYF. Here the CDR3 DNA reads TGTGCCAGCAGTCTAGACAGGGGATCTTGGGAGCAGTACTTC.